Included here is one TCR beta chain sequence, with context. Germline V gene data show CDR1 as ENHRY and CDR2 as SYGVKD. This CDR3 is 13 amino acids long. V was shortened by 3 bases and J by 3 bases, with 7 bases between the two germline ends. The sample originates from a study of somatic mutations in cytotoxic T cells in rheumatoid arthritis. About the study: Flow sorting of some V beta antibody-stained T cells reached nearly 100% purity, with V beta1+ cells also TCRB-sequenced.

Assay used: immunoSEQ multiplex PCR; TCRdb lists only in-frame clones, some missing. The table records about 7,000 clones, 60% of them present only once. The chain links TRBV10-3 to TRBJ2-3; D gene uncertain. The material sequenced was CD8+ T cells sorted from blood. This sequence originates from a woman in her 40s in good health. In DNA form, the CDR3 reads TGTGCCATCAGTGAAGTCCCGACAGATACGCAGTATTTT. Protein: CAISEVPTDTQYF.